Below, 14 T cell receptor beta chains from the same sample are listed, as sequenced in a study of cytomegalovirus exposure and HLA in healthy donors. A multiplex PCR was run with 60 Vbeta primers and 13 Jbeta primers. The table came from immunoSEQ multiplex PCR; TCRdb's copy has only in-frame clones and leaves some out. The sample carries roughly 120,000 clones, over 60% recorded once. Sample: PBMCs. These receptor sequences come from a woman in her thirties or forties in good health and CMV-seropositive.

This clone has only a few counts. V gene TRBV6-5 combines with J gene TRBJ2-7, with 9 positions matching TRBD1. The V and J ends lost 4 bases and 2 bases, in that order; junction bases with no gene match: 3. The CDR3 has 14 residues. Germline CDR1 is MNHEY and CDR2 is SVGAGI. The CDR3 protein is CASSLRTGAYEQYF. The DNA for the CDR3 is TGTGCCAGCAGTTTGCGGACAGGGGCCTACGAGCAGTACTTC.

This chain uses TRBV10-3 with TRBJ2-3; 7 nucleotides align to TRBD2. This CDR3 has 16 amino acids. CDR1 is ENHRY and CDR2 is SYGVKD in the germline V gene. The ends lost 4 bases at V and 0 bases at J; junction bases unmatched: 7. The CDR3, as DNA: TGTGCCATCAGTGGTCCTGGTAGCGGGAGCACAGATACGCAGTATTTT. Its protein product is CAISGPGSGSTDTQYF.

The V call is TRBV27, the J call TRBJ1-2; 10 bases agree with TRBD1. Looked up from germline, CDR1 is MNHEY and CDR2 is SMNVEV (reference sequence). There are 14 residues in the CDR3. Unmatched junction bases numbered 4, after V lost 4 bases and J lost 5 bases. CDR3 nucleotides: TGTGCCAGCAGTTCTCGACAGGGGGCATATGGCTACACCTTC. Translating it yields CASSSRQGAYGYTF.

The chain couples TRBV10-3 to TRBJ2-5, with 7 nucleotides matching TRBD2. Germline V gene lookup returns CDR1 ENHRY and CDR2 SYGVKD. The CDR3 has 13 amino acids. The V and J ends lost 8 bases and 3 bases, in that order; junction bases with no gene match: 6. The CDR3 is CAISGAGEETQYF. The CDR3 coding sequence is TGTGCCATCTCTGGGGCGGGGGAAGAGACCCAGTACTTC.

This clone was seen a single time. The chain recombines TRBV2 with TRBJ2-7; maybe TRBD1 (6 bases). This CDR3 contains 13 residues. With 6 bases removed from V and 7 bases from J, the gap between germline ends came to 16 bases. Germline V gene data show CDR1 as SNHLY and CDR2 as FYNNEI. CDR3 residues: CASRVDIDREQYF. The CDR3 coding sequence is TGTGCCAGCAGGGTAGACATAGACAGGGAGCAGTACTTC.

The V and J genes are TRBV7-9 and TRBJ1-1; TRBD1 matches 7 bases. This CDR3 is 13 amino acids long. Germline V gene lookup returns CDR1 SEHNR and CDR2 FQNEAQ (reference sequence). V was clipped by 4 bases and J by 7 bases; unmatched bases: 6. The CDR3 sequence: CASSYQTGNEAFF. The CDR3 nucleotides read TGTGCCAGCAGCTACCAGACAGGGAATGAAGCTTTCTTT.

This chain links TRBV15 with TRBJ2-7, with 8 bases lining up with TRBD1. The V and J ends lost 5 bases and 2 bases, in that order; junction bases with no gene match: 5. The germline V gene has CDR1 LNHNV and CDR2 YYDKDF (reference sequence). CDR3 size: 14 residues. The CDR3 region has the DNA TGTGCCACCAGCCCCGGCAGGGGGCCCTACGAGCAGTACTTC. As protein: CATSPGRGPYEQYF.

Comments on this clone: Other DNA sequences in this specimen translate into the identical CDR3. J is TRBJ1-1 and V is TRBV2, with TRBD1 identical over 10 bases. With 6 bases clipped from V and 5 bases from J, the junction kept 6 bases outside the gene matches. Germline V gives CDR1 SNHLY, CDR2 FYNNEI. The CDR3 has 14 amino acids. CDR3 amino acids: CASRGTGAGTEAFF. CDR3 nucleotides: TGTGCCAGCAGAGGGACAGGGGCGGGAACTGAAGCTTTCTTT.

This chain joins TRBV2 and TRBJ1-5, with D tentatively TRBD1 (5 bases). Per germline, CDR1 SNHLY and CDR2 FYNNEI. The CDR3 spans 13 residues. Deletions cut 0 bases from V and 11 bases from J, with 11 bases between. The CDR3 here is CASSEAPGQTQHF. The CDR3 bases are TGTGCCAGCAGTGAAGCCCCCGGACAAACCCAGCATTTT.

V usage is TRBV7-8 and J usage is TRBJ1-4; D remains unclear. V shed 1 base and J shed 3 bases, with 3 bases lying between them. The germline CDR1 and CDR2 sequences are SGHVS and FQNEAQ. The CDR3 length is 13 residues. The CDR3 sequence is CASSLGPNEKLFF. CDR3 bases: TGTGCCAGCAGCTTAGGGCCTAATGAAAAACTGTTTTTT. The entire variable domain, with the rest obtained from reference TRBV7-8 and TRBJ1-4, is as follows: GAGVSQSPRYKVAKRGQDVALRCDPISGHVSLFWYQQALGQGPEFLTYFQNEAQLDKSGLPSDRFFAERPEGSVSTLKIQRTQQEDSAVYLCASSLGPNEKLFFGSGTQLSVL.

The chain uses TRBV4-2 and TRBJ1-6; D gene ambiguous. Germline V gene data show CDR1 as LGHNA and CDR2 as YNFKEQ. Between the trimmed V and J ends, which lost 0 bases and 8 bases, there was a span of 14 bases. There are 16 residues in the CDR3. The chain's CDR3 is CASSQEIAHSYSPLHF. The CDR3 DNA follows: TGTGCCAGCAGCCAAGAAATCGCCCACAGCTATTCACCCCTCCACTTT.

The chain is built from TRBV5-1 and TRBJ2-1; TRBD2 matches at 11 bases. Germline V gives CDR1 SGHRS, CDR2 YFSETQ. This CDR3 has 16 residues. The junction had 3 bases not matched to a gene; V was cut back by 3 bases and J by 1 base. The CDR3 DNA reads as TGCGCCAGCAGCTATAGCGGGGGGGCTTCCTACAATGAGCAGTTCTTC. Translated, it gives CASSYSGGASYNEQFF.

The chain combines TRBV7-7 with TRBJ2-7, with TRBD1 identical over 8 bases. The CDR3 spans 15 residues. With 4 bases clipped from V and 4 bases from J, the junction kept 9 bases outside the gene matches. CDR1 is SSHAT, CDR2 FNYEAQ, per germline (reference sequence). CDR3 region: CASSSPTGEKYEQYF. The CDR3 DNA follows: TGTGCCAGCAGCTCCCCGACAGGGGAAAAATACGAGCAGTACTTC. The full variable domain, its missing parts supplied by reference TRBV7-7 and TRBJ2-7, is GAGVSQSPRYKVTKRGQDVTLRCDPISSHATLYWYQQALGQGPEFLTYFNYEAQPDKSGLPSDRFSAERPEGSISTLTIQRTEQRDSAMYRCASSSPTGEKYEQYFGPGTRLTVT.

The rearrangement links TRBV5-4 to TRBJ2-1, with D tentatively TRBD1 (6 bases). Between the trimmed V and J ends, which lost 5 bases and 2 bases, there was a span of 8 bases. From germline, CDR1 is SGHNT and CDR2 YYREEE (reference sequence). The CDR3 is made up of 13 amino acids. The CDR3 region has the DNA TGTGCCAGCAGAAGGGACACCTACAATGAGCAGTTCTTC. It specifies CASRRDTYNEQFF.